This T cell receptor beta chain was sequenced for a study of T cell responses to AZD1222 COVID-19 vaccine (dated by TCRdb to 2020 to 2023). Concerning the study at large: AZD1222 recipients given second doses at about 4 weeks or at about 12 weeks were pooled, since spike-specific TCR depth and breadth were not found to differ between the two schedules. TCR sequencing covered some 250 trial participants: 200 to 220 given two doses of AZD1222 and 26 given two doses of MenACWY control vaccine. Trial participants were enrolled by age into subgroups of 18-55, 56-69 and 70-plus years, and about 150, 27 and 61 TCR-sequenced participants, respectively, were included in these subgroups. Study-wide findings and limitations: Participants were mostly white British and included more females than males, and it was suggested by the authors that clonal diversity may have been underestimated. Epitopes outside the regions mutated in the B.1.351 and B.1.1.7 variants were reportedly recognized by nearly half of the unique spike-specific TCRs. No day 14 peak-response samples were available, so repertoires were characterized only after the peak T cell response. A significant rise in spike-specific TCR breadth and depth was observed after two AZD1222 doses relative to day 0 and relative to MenACWY recipients. Conclusions about previously exposed vaccinees were limited because only six AZD1222 recipients were SARS-CoV-2 seropositive at baseline. Vaccine-associated CD4 TCRs spanned the whole spike protein, with dominant responses in regions 160-218 and 743-854. The 56-69-year group was small, and its depth increase did not reach significance, likely because of low power.

What the time point label conveys for this sample: baseline before first vaccination. Vaccinee samples were obtained from the UK trials COV001 and COV002, which included a single-blind randomized controlled phase 2/3 trial of AZD1222 (ChAdOx1 nCoV-19) in healthy adults. For TCRbeta chain sequencing, PBMC samples from trial participants were taken at day 0 and at day 28 after the second dose. For this clone: The specificity of this receptor is unknown. The record has no base qualities; no much larger clone is one base away.

The CDR3 regions of human TCRbeta chains were subjected to immunosequencing. The paper's data handling went like this. TCRs in the repertoires were compared against a reference library of SARS-CoV-2-specific TCRs that had been generated with the MIRA antigen-specificity platform. Breadth meant the fraction of unique TCRs that were SARS-CoV-2-associated, whereas depth meant the fraction of total T cells that were SARS-CoV-2-associated. Using the MIRA data, each spike-specific TCR was assigned both to the spike region to which the TCR was reactive and to a CD4 or CD8 class. Log10-transformed breadth and depth values were compared by one-way ANOVA with Sidak's multiple comparisons tests. Held by TCRdb, this immuneACCESS table contains in-frame sequences only and omits some clones. Under half of the omission traces to an unresolved V gene where checked; the cause of the rest is unknown. Clone size and the V and J calls come from that table; the DNA yielded D and trimming. The sample yields about 100,000 clones; roughly nine tenths were counted once. 6% to 7% of the sample lies in the top ten.

Material: peripheral blood, obtained on day 0 of AZD1222 vaccination. This receptor was taken from an adult in good health.

The nucleotide sequence reads as follows: TGTGCCAGCAGTGCGGGACAGGGGGTCAACGAGCAGTACTTC. This yields the protein CASSAGQGVNEQYF. This sequence uses TRBV2 and TRBJ2-7; the junction holds 11 bases that match TRBD1. From the germline V gene, CDR1 is SNHLY and CDR2 is FYNNEI. CDR3 length: 14 amino acids, cysteine to phenylalanine. Only the CDR3 DNA is retained, 42 bases long and in frame from the first base. Ends trimmed: V by 4 bases, J by 5 bases; bases unmatched to a gene: 4.